This record concerns one T cell receptor (beta chain) sequence. Its antigen is not yet known. The record has no base qualities; no much larger clone is one base away. The data belong to a study of cytomegalovirus exposure and HLA in healthy donors (dated by TCRdb to about 2017). As for the study more broadly: The 670 or so repertoires of the first cohort and the 95 to 150 validation repertoires were produced on the same platform, according to a later analysis. To predict cytomegalovirus infection status, the study combined high-throughput TCR immunosequencing, statistical association of individual TCRs with disease status, and machine learning. A separate validation cohort of more than 100 different subjects was used in addition to the roughly 670-subject first cohort. The aim of the study was to test whether cataloging public T cell receptors could identify signatures of past pathogen exposure.

Trimming takes 4 bases from V and 4 bases from J, and the germline ends sit 10 bases apart. Inclusive of the bounding cysteine and phenylalanine, the CDR3 is 14 residues long. The kept DNA is CDR3 alone, 42 bases in frame from the first base. The germline V gene supplies CDR1 MNHNS and CDR2 SASEGT. The investigation overall reported the following: A later analysis lacked HLA typing for the validation cohort, so it scored co-occurrence in that cohort across all 110 or so repertoires. In both the original and validation cohorts, the classifier was reported to diagnose cytomegalovirus status with high specificity and sensitivity. The authors suggested that the approach could potentially be extended to other disease states and immunological phenotypes. Subsequent analysis determined that TCRs grouped into clusters in the first cohort also showed a tendency toward co-occurrence across the 120 or so validation repertoires, and approximately 94% of cluster scores exceeded 0. A total of fewer than 200 TCR beta chains were listed by the study as associated with cytomegalovirus. In vitro tests confirmed that three of the cytomegalovirus-associated TCR beta chains recognize cytomegalovirus antigens. Most TCR sequences were observed very rarely across donors, whereas some public TCRs were present in many individuals.

The library was prepared using the immunoSEQ multiplex PCR assay. Processing in the source paper ran as follows. A statistical classification framework was built to diagnose cytomegalovirus status from the catalog of TCR beta chain sequences. Drawn from immuneACCESS, this table holds only the in-frame rearrangements with V and J called that TCRdb kept. Clones are partly lost; checked studies trace under half to an unresolved V gene and leave the rest unexplained. That table gives V, J and clone size, and the DNA gave D and trimming. The table for this sample lists 110,000 or so clones; about 91% of them were counted only once. The ten largest clonotypes hold around 2% of the sample. Separate from the roughly 630-subject first cohort, the validation cohort of 120 subjects was the group to which the donors belonged.

Recombination linked TRBV6-1 to TRBJ2-2; matching of 5 bases hints at TRBD1 as the D gene. This receptor was obtained from a man aged 18 to 30 in good health and CMV-seronegative. Input material: PBMCs. The DNA is TGTGCCAGCAGTGTAAGCAGGGCCACCGGGGAGCTGTTTTTT. Translated, it reads CASSVSRATGELFF.